A selection of T cell receptor beta chains follows, all from one sample in a study of shared clonotypes between healthy human individuals. Produced via immunoSEQ multiplex PCR; TCRdb's table is partial and in-frame only. The sample holds 2 million or so clones, 95% seen once. Sample: naive CD4+ T cells sorted from blood. These receptors were taken from a man aged 18 to 29 in good health. The CDR3 runs from the conserved cysteine through the conserved F or W. A D gene is named only where the DNA matches it firmly. Expanded clones are given a class, and other clones once, few, many or no size at all.

>TRBV15|TRBJ2-7|TRBD2|NA
CATRNRVAEGRAYEQYF
TGTGCCACCAGAAACAGAGTAGCAGAGGGGAGGGCCTACGAGCAGTACTTC
>TRBV7-2|TRBJ2-3|TRBD2|NA
CASSFASGRATDTQYF
TGTGCCAGCAGCTTCGCTAGCGGGAGAGCTACAGATACGCAGTATTTT
>TRBV6-5|TRBJ2-3|TRBD1|NA
CASSYTLKDRNTQYF
TGTGCCAGCAGTTACACCCTAAAGGACAGGAATACGCAGTATTTT
>TRBV7-9|TRBJ2-7|TRBD1|NA
CASSLVVDRVHEQYF
TGTGCCAGCAGCTTGGTGGTCGACAGGGTACACGAGCAGTACTTC
>TRBV10-2|TRBJ2-7|TRBD2|NA
CASGRSGRSYEQYF
TGCGCCAGCGGTCGCAGCGGGAGGTCCTACGAGCAGTACTTC
>TRBV10-2|TRBJ1-1|TRBD1|NA
CATQMTGSAFF
TGCGCCACCCAGATGACAGGGTCGGCTTTCTTT
>TRBV6-5|TRBJ2-7|TRBD2|NA
CASSYFRRGESYEQYF
TGTGCCAGCAGTTATTTCCGACGGGGGGAGTCCTACGAGCAGTACTTC
>TRBV20-1|TRBJ1-5|NA|once
CSASSWPQHF
TGCAGTGCTAGTTCGTGGCCCCAGCATTTT
>TRBV7-9|TRBJ1-1|NA|NA
CASSLFPGWNTEAFF
TGTGCCAGCAGCTTATTTCCGGGCTGGAACACTGAAGCTTTCTTT
>TRBV6-5|TRBJ2-3|NA|NA
CASRGLAFSTDTQYF
TGTGCCAGCAGGGGGCTAGCGTTTAGCACAGATACGCAGTATTTT
>TRBV7-9|TRBJ2-2|TRBD1|NA
CASSLGQGTGELFF
TGTGCCAGCAGCTTAGGACAGGGGACCGGGGAGCTGTTTTTT
>TRBV4-2|TRBJ2-1|TRBD2|NA
CASSQERWAPGLEGNEQFF
TGTGCCAGCAGCCAAGAAAGATGGGCACCGGGACTAGAGGGCAATGAGCAGTTCTTC
>TRBV6-1|TRBJ1-2|TRBD1|once
CASSEGQLYGYTF
TGTGCCAGCAGTGAGGGACAGCTCTATGGCTACACCTTC
>TRBV19|TRBJ2-7|TRBD1|NA
CASSRAEGGRQQYF
TGTGCCAGTAGTCGGGCCGAAGGGGGCAGACAGCAGTACTTC
>TRBV7-2|TRBJ2-7|NA|NA
CASSLVGTYYEQYF
TGTGCCAGCAGCTTAGTCGGTACCTACTACGAGCAGTACTTC
>TRBV14|TRBJ2-2|NA|NA
CASSQDLGYGELFF
TGTGCCAGCAGCCAAGATTTGGGGTACGGGGAGCTGTTTTTT
>TRBV2|TRBJ1-4|NA|NA
CASSGGQRAEEKLFF
TGTGCCAGCAGTGGGGGACAACGGGCGGAGGAAAAACTGTTTTTT
>TRBV7-8|TRBJ2-5|NA|once
CASSSFSEETQYF
TGTGCCAGCAGCTCATTCTCGGAAGAGACCCAGTACTTC
>TRBV6-1|TRBJ1-1|TRBD1|NA
CAISDGQGDTEAFF
TGTGCCATCAGTGACGGGCAGGGGGACACTGAAGCTTTCTTT
>TRBV5-1|TRBJ2-1|TRBD2|NA
CASCEAGGNEQFF
TGCGCCAGCTGCGAAGCGGGGGGGAATGAGCAGTTCTTC
>TRBV27|TRBJ2-2|TRBD1|NA
CASSPRTGGNTGELFF
TGTGCCAGCAGTCCCCGGACAGGGGGGAACACCGGGGAGCTGTTTTTT
>TRBV9|TRBJ2-5|NA|NA
CASSVDPAETQYF
TGTGCCAGCAGCGTAGATCCCGCCGAGACCCAGTACTTC
>TRBV28|TRBJ2-7|NA|NA
CASSSSISDEQYF
TGTGCCAGCAGTTCCAGTATCTCGGACGAGCAGTACTTC
>TRBV7-2|TRBJ2-1|NA|NA
CASSFQGFYNEQFF
TGTGCCAGCAGCTTCCAAGGGTTTTACAATGAGCAGTTCTTC
>TRBV28|TRBJ1-4|TRBD1|many
CASSTGTDPKLFF
TGTGCCAGCAGTACGGGGACAGACCCAAAACTGTTTTTT
>TRBV9|TRBJ2-2|TRBD2|NA
CASSVGSGRNDTGELFF
TGTGCCAGCAGCGTGGGTAGCGGGAGAAACGACACCGGGGAGCTGTTTTTT
>TRBV7-2|TRBJ2-1|NA|NA
CASSLARGSYNEQFF
TGTGCCAGCAGCTTAGCACGGGGCTCCTACAATGAGCAGTTCTTC
>TRBV28|TRBJ1-2|NA|NA
CASSLGGYGYTF
TGTGCCAGCAGTTTGGGGGGATATGGCTACACCTTC
>TRBV5-1|TRBJ2-7|TRBD2|NA
CASSLGLAGTYEQYF
TGCGCCAGCAGCTTAGGACTAGCGGGGACCTACGAGCAGTACTTC
>TRBV10-3|TRBJ2-1|NA|NA
CAISGGTYNEQFF
TGTGCCATCAGCGGCGGAACCTACAATGAGCAGTTCTTC
>TRBV5-1|TRBJ1-6|TRBD1|NA
CASSRDRGPSPLHF
TGCGCCAGCAGCAGGGACAGGGGGCCATCACCCCTCCACTTT
>TRBV6-1|TRBJ2-7|NA|NA
CASRGFAYEQYF
TGTGCCAGCAGGGGATTTGCCTACGAGCAGTACTTC
>TRBV28|TRBJ1-4|TRBD1|NA
CASRSGGGEKLFF
TGTGCCAGCAGGTCAGGGGGAGGAGAAAAACTGTTTTTT